The source of this T cell receptor (beta chain) is a study of identical twins. Study-level points and caveats: Twins shared out-of-frame alpha sequences with excess low generation probability.

Unique molecular identifiers were present on the cDNA, which also gained a universal primer site by template switching. TCRdb analysed the 5' RACE reads with MiXCR anew, one entry per CDR3 protein. Of 600,000 to 850,000 distinct CDR3 sequences listed, 15% to 20% were seen once; the top ten hold about 12%. Germline V gene sequence: CDR1 SGHRS, CDR2 YFSETQ. This CDR3 has 13 residues. V dropped 6 bases and J dropped 1 base, with 8 bases sitting between them. In every case, the donor was a healthy Caucasian. This clonotype was detected only a few times. Its antigen remains unknown. This sample was also put to use in a study of T cells expressing NK-cell markers.

The TCR sequence derives from a woman aged 18 to 35 in good health. The sequencing sample was made of PBMCs. The chain recombines TRBV5-1 with TRBJ2-1; unclear D gene. This chain's CDR3 is CASKVDSYNEQFF. Written as DNA, the CDR3 is TGCGCCAGCAAAGTAGATTCCTACAATGAGCAGTTCTTC.